The 16 T cell receptor beta chains listed next were all sequenced from one sample in a study of blood T cell repertoires in COVID-19. TCRdb keeps only in-frame clones here, not all; method: immunoSEQ multiplex PCR. Here the sample spans more than 300,000 clones, around 87% being singletons. The sample was peripheral blood. The receptors here all came from a woman in her thirties with COVID-19, enrolled during active disease.

V is TRBV29-1 and J is TRBJ2-1; 8 bases align to TRBD1. V gave up 5 bases and J gave up 5 bases; unmatched junction bases: 5. Germline V CDR1 and CDR2: SQVTM, ANQGSEA. This CDR3 spans 13 amino acids. CDR3 DNA: TGCAGCGTTCGACAGGGGACCGACAATGAGCAGTTCTTC. This sequence encodes CSVRQGTDNEQFF.

The rearrangement uses TRBV9 and TRBJ2-2; a weak D match, TRBD1 (5 bases). The germline V gene encodes CDR1 SGDLS and CDR2 YYNGEE. There are 15 residues in the CDR3. V lost 0 bases, J lost 6 bases, and 12 bases lay in between. The CDR3 DNA reads as TGTGCCAGCAGCGTAGAGGCAGGGTATCCCGGGGAGCTGTTTTTT. This sequence encodes CASSVEAGYPGELFF.

J is TRBJ2-1 and V is TRBV6-4, with 8 bases that match TRBD2. Unmatched junction bases numbered 6, after V lost 0 bases and J lost 8 bases. CDR1 MRHNA and CDR2 SNTAGT come from the germline V gene. The CDR3 extends over 15 amino acids. The chain's CDR3 is CASSDSTSGGHEQFF. The CDR3 nucleotides read TGTGCCAGCAGTGACTCCACTAGCGGAGGGCATGAGCAGTTCTTC.

This clone was seen only once. This rearrangement joins TRBV19 to TRBJ1-5, with D maybe TRBD1 (5 bases). V shed 4 bases and J shed 6 bases, with 10 bases lying between them. This CDR3 has 13 residues. Germline V gene sequence: CDR1 LNHDA, CDR2 SQIVND (reference sequence). The CDR3 sequence is CASSTGLVQPQHF. CDR3 DNA: TGTGCCAGTAGTACAGGGTTGGTTCAGCCCCAGCATTTT.

V and J are TRBV2 and TRBJ2-7, with 11 positions matching TRBD1. Germline CDR1 is SNHLY and CDR2 is FYNNEI. Losses at the gene ends were 6 bases for V and 4 bases for J; bases not matched to a gene: 8. This CDR3 is built from 15 residues. Written as DNA, the CDR3 is TGTGCCAGCAGATTGACCGGGACAGGGGGTTACGAGCAGTACTTC. It is translated as CASRLTGTGGYEQYF. Variable domain in full (rest from reference TRBV2 and TRBJ2-7): EPEVTQTPSHQVTQMGQEVILRCVPISNHLYFYWYRQILGQKVEFLVSFYNNEISEKSEIFDDQFSVERPDGSNFTLKIRSTKLEDSAMYFCASRLTGTGGYEQYFGPGTRLTVT.

The chain couples TRBV29-1 to TRBJ2-1; TRBD1 matches 8 bases. CDR1 is SQVTM, CDR2 ANQGSEA, per germline. The CDR3 has 12 residues. V shed 6 bases, J shed 4 bases, and the junction held 2 bases outside the gene matches. The CDR3 bases are TGCAGCGTGGGACAGGTATACAATGAGCAGTTCTTC. This codes for CSVGQVYNEQFF.

This sequence joins TRBV5-1 and TRBJ1-1, with TRBD1 as a possible D gene (5 bases). Germline V gene lookup returns CDR1 SGHRS and CDR2 YFSETQ. The CDR3 runs 14 residues. V was clipped by 7 bases and J by 1 base, with 14 bases between them. CDR3 residues: CASLLGGANTEAFF. CDR3 DNA sequence: TGCGCCAGCCTTCTGGGGGGAGCGAACACTGAAGCTTTCTTT.

J is TRBJ1-2 and V is TRBV28; 10 nucleotides match TRBD1. CDR1 and CDR2 (germline): MDHEN, SYDVKM. The CDR3 runs 16 residues. V was clipped by 8 bases and J by 7 bases; unmatched bases: 16. CDR3 bases: TGTGCCAGCGGGCCGGGACAGGGGTGGGGAGGTGTTGGCTACACCTTC. Its protein product is CASGPGQGWGGVGYTF.

The V gene is TRBV7-2, the J gene TRBJ2-3, with TRBD2 matching over 10 bases. The CDR3 consists of 15 residues. Germline V gene data show CDR1 as SGHTA and CDR2 as FQGNSA. Trimming at V came to 2 bases and at J to 2 bases, leaving 1 base not matched to a gene. The CDR3 loop reads CASSLTSGNTDTQYF. CDR3 DNA: TGTGCCAGCAGCTTAACTAGCGGGAACACAGATACGCAGTATTTT.

This chain joins TRBV6-7 and TRBJ1-5; the D gene is possibly TRBD1 (6 bases). TRBV6-7 is labeled an ORF, and its function is uncertain. The V gene lost 6 bases and the J gene lost 6 bases, with 15 bases spanning the gap. The CDR3 has 14 residues. The CDR3 DNA is TGTGCCAGCAGCCTACGCAGGGGTTGTCAGCCCCAGCATTTT. Amino acid sequence: CASSLRRGCQPQHF.

The chain links TRBV25-1 to TRBJ2-2; no clear D. V lost 4 bases and J 4 bases, leaving 4 bases between the germline ends. The V gene's germline CDR1 is MGHDK and CDR2 SYGVNS. The CDR3 sequence is 12 residues long. Here the CDR3 DNA reads TGTGCCAGCAGTGGTAGCACCGGGGAGCTGTTTTTT. Amino acid sequence: CASSGSTGELFF.

The V gene is TRBV6-6, the J gene TRBJ1-2, with no clear D. Germline loops: CDR1 MNHNY, CDR2 SVGAGI (reference sequence). The length of the CDR3 is 15 residues. V lost 8 bases to trimming and J lost 2 bases, with 18 bases between them. Here the CDR3 reads CASDSTGSSNYGYTF. The CDR3 DNA follows: TGTGCCAGCGATAGTACCGGGTCTTCAAACTATGGCTACACCTTC.

The genes are TRBV2 and TRBJ2-2; tentative D call: TRBD2 (5 bases). Germline values: CDR1 SNHLY, CDR2 FYNNEI. The V end was cut by 7 bases, the J end by 5 bases, with 11 bases between. CDR3 size: 13 residues. The CDR3 loop is CASKRAMTGELFF. The DNA of the CDR3 is TGTGCCAGCAAGAGGGCTATGACCGGGGAGCTGTTTTTT. The variable domain in full, with the rest retrieved from reference TRBV2 and TRBJ2-2, is EPEVTQTPSHQVTQMGQEVILRCVPISNHLYFYWYRQILGQKVEFLVSFYNNEISEKSEIFDDQFSVERPDGSNFTLKIRSTKLEDSAMYFCASKRAMTGELFFGEGSRLTVL.

This clone appeared a single time. The V and J genes are TRBV19 and TRBJ1-1, with D perhaps TRBD1 (5 bases). This CDR3 spans 16 amino acids. Germline CDR1 reads LNHDA; CDR2 reads SQIVND (reference sequence). V was clipped by 5 bases and J by 4 bases, with 20 bases between them. This CDR3 is CASSPRRVLGGTEAFF. The CDR3 bases are TGTGCCAGTAGTCCGCGCCGGGTCTTGGGGGGCACTGAAGCTTTCTTT.

The V and J genes are TRBV2 and TRBJ2-1; 9 bases agree with TRBD2. The CDR3 runs to 14 residues. Germline CDR1 and CDR2: SNHLY and FYNNEI. The J segment lost 6 bases and the V segment lost 1 base, leaving 1 base of the junction unmatched. DNA of the CDR3: TGTGCCAGCAGTGAAGAAGCGGGAGGCAATGAGCAGTTCTTC. Protein product: CASSEEAGGNEQFF.

J is TRBJ1-1 and V is TRBV7-2; D uncertain. There are 15 residues in the CDR3. CDR1 and CDR2 (germline): SGHTA, FQGNSA. Trimming removed 2 bases from V and 4 bases from J, with 14 bases in between. CDR3 coding DNA: TGTGCCAGCAGCTTATATCTCGATGAGTTCACTGAAGCTTTCTTT. This sequence encodes CASSLYLDEFTEAFF.